This T cell receptor (beta chain) is drawn from a study of early T cells in non-severe SARS-CoV-2 infection. The V end lost 0 bases, the J end lost 4 bases, and 9 bases lay between the germline ends. The CDR3 spans 15 residues. Germline CDR1 is MNHNY and CDR2 is SVGAGI (reference sequence). TCRdb itself ran the 5' RACE reads through MiXCR, one entry per CDR3 protein. The sample contains around 76,000 distinct CDR3 sequences, roughly 14% of which appear only once. This clonotype was counted many times. The TCR originated in an adult who was a healthcare worker with PCR-confirmed SARS-CoV-2 infection or an uninfected control (not recorded which). The chain has TRBV6-6 and TRBJ2-2; possibly TRBD2 for D (5 bases). Sequenced material: whole blood, taken at baseline. The CDR3 loop is CASSYSGEFTGELFF. CDR3 in DNA: TGTGCCAGCAGTTACTCGGGAGAATTCACCGGGGAGCTGTTTTTT.